This TCR beta chain was captured by sequencing in a study of shared T cell receptors in the human thymus. The V gene's germline CDR1 is MNHEY and CDR2 SMNVEV (reference sequence). Trimming at V came to 6 bases and at J to 2 bases, leaving 10 bases not matched to a gene. The CDR3 is made up of 15 amino acids. TCRdb keeps only in-frame clones here, not all; method: immunoSEQ multiplex PCR. Among about 710,000 clones listed, about 89% were seen once. The same sample was also used in a study of human thymus T cells. Per that study: Corrective surgery for congenital heart defects was being performed on the healthy Finnish infants who were the donors. The source of the thymus tissue was resections taken during corrective heart surgery. Gene usage (both V and J) appeared biased in thymic and blood repertoires.

Sequencing was done on a sample of thymocytes. The rearrangement uses TRBV27 and TRBJ2-7, with 7 positions matching TRBD1. The TCR comes from a boy less than two years old with a congenital heart defect. Here the CDR3 DNA reads TGTGCCAGCAGGGGACCGACAGGGATGGCCTACGAGCAGTACTTC. Amino acids: CASRGPTGMAYEQYF.